This T cell receptor beta chain is drawn from a study of metastatic and nonmetastatic thyroid tumors. The wider study: Malignant thyroid and benign thyroid patients provided blood and tumor or nodule tissue whose repertoires were compared.

Regarding the study as a whole: Benign nodules reportedly had significantly lower TCR beta diversity than malignant thyroid tumors in blood and tumor.

Original methodology: CDR3 differences across clinicopathological groups were used to build a distant-metastasis classifier for papillary thyroid cancer. TCRdb recomputed clones from the PCR reads via MiXCR. These V and J calls derive from TCRdb rather than the authors' analysis. The sample consists of 9,500 to 13,000 clones, about 30% of them appearing once. Every patient was untreated before thyroid surgery. This clone was detected only a few times. Its antigen is currently unknown. This CDR3 region has 14 residues. Germline CDR1 is MNHNS and CDR2 is SASEGT. The V and J ends lost 6 bases and 7 bases respectively, with 13 bases between them.

The sequencing input was tumor tissue. This sequence was found in a female donor with papillary thyroid cancer or a benign thyroid nodule (not recorded which). Some clones in this sample may be carry-over from other donors' samples. The chain has TRBV6-1 and TRBJ1-6; the D gene is possibly TRBD1 (5 bases). The CDR3 nucleotides read TGTGCCAGCAGCCCCGGGACGACGAATTCACCCCTCCACTTT. Amino acids: CASSPGTTNSPLHF.